Listed below are T cell receptor beta chains from one sample, sequenced in a study of T cells in Graves' hyperthyroidism and ophthalmopathy. TCRdb passed the multiplex PCR reads through MiXCR, listing each CDR3 protein once. The sample holds 300,000 to 450,000 distinct CDR3 sequences, approximately 15% seen once. Sample: blood. The receptors come from a young man with Graves' hyperthyroidism that later progressed to Graves' ophthalmopathy. The conserved cysteine and the conserved F or W are not part of the CDR3 here.

v_call,cdr3_aa
TRBV19,ASSILQGAGANVLT
TRBV20-1,SATRTRQGASPLH
TRBV18,ASSPNGGRTDTQY
TRBV29-1,SVGRTNEKLF
TRBV5-8,ASSLPGPHVPLH
TRBV6-1,ASRPGLAGGLNTGELF
TRBV29-1,SVEDGQSSGYEQY
TRBV10-3,AIPIRRTYEQY
TRBV11-3,ASSSWAGEVETQY
TRBV6-1,ASSNTGESTEAF
TRBV18,ASSPPGQGNGYT
TRBV27,ASSLGTSLGGANVLT
TRBV3-1,ASSGHGELF
TRBV6-6,ASSYGGYTEAF
TRBV11-2,ASSFNEGSYGYT
TRBV30,AWSVLHRDYEQY
TRBV20-1,SARGGPGSYEQY
TRBV4-1,ASSQTGGNTIY
TRBV7-6,ASSDGDYGYT
TRBV6-1,ASRIRGGNTNTEAF
TRBV30,AWRRGAHSGELF
TRBV9,ASSPSGTNTEAF
TRBV12-5,ASGEHGFTDTQY
TRBV5-1,ASSHLGQGDNEQF
TRBV20-1,SARSGGEYGYT
TRBV2,ASRSDRSPGNTIY
TRBV4-2,ASSPQDRWSSYNSPLH
TRBV6-1,ASSEVARYTQY
TRBV6-2/TRBV6-3,ASGTGMDEQF
TRBV7-9,ASSLRPVHSDNEQF
TRBV5-6,ASSAGPLNTGELF
TRBV5-1,ASSLDRNTEAF
TRBV7-9,ASSKHNAYEQY
TRBV19,ASSGVAGVLYNEQF